The 28 T cell receptor beta chains listed next were all sequenced from one sample in a study of blood T cell repertoires in COVID-19. Assay: immunoSEQ multiplex PCR; the TCRdb copy retains only in-frame clones and omits some. The sample gives 300,000 to 400,000 clones, 80% to 90% of which show up once; around 4% is in the top ten. The sample consisted of PBMCs or T cells enriched from blood (not recorded which). The receptors here all came from a woman in her forties with acute COVID-19.

In this sample, this clone turned up a few times. The chain has TRBV5-4 and TRBJ1-1; 10 bases match TRBD1. This CDR3 has 16 amino acids. The germline gives CDR1 SGHNT, CDR2 YYREEE (reference sequence). V gave up 4 bases and J gave up 0 bases; unmatched junction bases: 6. The CDR3, as DNA: TGTGCCAGCAGCCTTGGACAGGGGGTATTGAACACTGAAGCTTTCTTT. Protein sequence: CASSLGQGVLNTEAFF.

This chain links TRBV19 with TRBJ2-1, with D tentatively TRBD2 (5 bases). Germline V gives CDR1 LNHDA, CDR2 SQIVND (reference sequence). Between the trimmed V and J ends, which lost 5 bases and 7 bases, there was a span of 21 bases. The CDR3 has 16 residues. The CDR3 protein is CASSDYASFHKNEQFF. The CDR3 DNA follows: TGTGCCAGTAGTGACTACGCTAGCTTCCATAAAAATGAGCAGTTCTTC.

Written as DNA, the CDR3 is TGTGCCAGTGCTCCAGGGTTTGGTAATGAAAAACTGTTTTTT. As protein: CASAPGFGNEKLFF. The chain carries TRBV19 and TRBJ1-4; D is perhaps TRBD1 (5 bases). The CDR3 is 14 amino acids. Trimming removed 8 bases at V and 4 bases at J, with 14 bases between. Germline CDR1 LNHDA, CDR2 SQIVND (reference sequence).

This chain uses TRBV7-9 with TRBJ2-5, with D hard to call. The V gene's germline CDR1 is SEHNR and CDR2 FQNEAQ (reference sequence). Trimming cost V 2 bases and J 3 bases, with 13 bases left between them. The CDR3 is made up of 15 amino acids. CDR3 loop: CASSLTLAVKETQYF. DNA for the CDR3: TGTGCCAGCAGCTTAACCCTGGCGGTCAAAGAGACCCAGTACTTC.

The rearrangement uses TRBV12-3 or TRBV12-4 and TRBJ2-7; D gene unclear. The CDR3 is 11 residues long. V gave up 5 bases and J gave up 1 base, with 3 bases separating them. The CDR3 protein is CASSQSYEQYF. CDR3 DNA: TGTGCCAGCAGTCAGTCCTACGAGCAGTACTTC.

CDR3 DNA sequence: TGCGCCAGCAGCCAAACGATACTCCCATCCTTAAACTATGGCTACACCTTC. As protein: CASSQTILPSLNYGYTF. The J gene is TRBJ1-2, the V gene TRBV4-3; D remains unclear. Germline V lookup: CDR1 LGHNA, CDR2 YSLEER. CDR3 length equals 17 residues. The V end lost 2 bases, the J end lost 2 bases, and 18 bases lay between the germline ends.

The chain recombines TRBV7-9 with TRBJ2-5, with D maybe TRBD1 (6 bases). Trimming shortened V by 1 base and J by 1 base, and 13 bases separated the two germline ends. Germline V gives CDR1 SEHNR, CDR2 FQNEAQ (reference sequence). CDR3 size: 16 residues. Here the CDR3 DNA reads TGTGCCAGCAGCTTAGGTTTAGTGGACAGCCAAGAGACCCAGTACTTC. Translating gives CASSLGLVDSQETQYF.

The V gene is TRBV6-4, the J gene TRBJ1-5; 7 bases fit TRBD1. Germline CDR1 reads MRHNA; CDR2 reads SNTAGT. The CDR3 covers 13 residues. V dropped 6 bases and J dropped 7; count of bases not matched to a gene: 6. Written as DNA, the CDR3 is TGTGCCAGCAGCGAGGACAGGACCCAGCCCCAGCATTTT. The encoded protein is CASSEDRTQPQHF.

This chain connects TRBV28 to TRBJ1-2, with D tentatively TRBD1 (6 bases). Trimming stripped 11 bases from V and 4 bases from J, with 14 bases between. The length of the CDR3 is 12 residues. The germline CDR1 and CDR2 sequences are MDHEN and SYDVKM. CDR3 DNA sequence: TGTGCCGCACGAACAGGGACCTATGGCTACACCTTC. This translates into CAARTGTYGYTF.

The chain couples TRBV28 to TRBJ2-7, with D tentatively TRBD2 (6 bases). Trimming left V 7 bases short and J 0 bases short, with 19 bases between. CDR1 is MDHEN and CDR2 is SYDVKM in the germline V gene. This CDR3 region has 16 residues. The CDR3 coding sequence is TGTGCCAGCAACCAGCCAAGGACCGGGAGCTCCTACGAGCAGTACTTC. Translation: CASNQPRTGSSYEQYF.

The CDR3 sequence: CASSLDVAVTDTQYF. For the CDR3, the DNA is TGTGCCAGCAGCTTAGATGTTGCAGTCACAGATACGCAGTATTTT. The rearrangement links TRBV7-8 to TRBJ2-3; D unresolved. Per the germline V gene, CDR1 is SGHVS and CDR2 is FQNEAQ. The CDR3 runs 15 residues. Trimming removed 1 base at V and 2 bases at J, with 10 bases between.

To note about this clone: Within the sample, other DNA sequences also encode this same CDR3. J is TRBJ1-5 and V is TRBV18; TRBD1 matches 7 bases. The germline CDR1 and CDR2 sequences are KGHSH and LQKENI. V shed 3 bases, J shed 4 bases, and the junction held 3 bases outside the gene matches. The CDR3 spans 14 residues. The CDR3 DNA reads as TGTGCCAGCTCACCGGGACAGCCTAATCAGCCCCAGCATTTT. Translating gives CASSPGQPNQPQHF.

This chain uses TRBV6-2 or TRBV6-3 with TRBJ1-1; weak D call: TRBD1 (6 bases). Trimming cost V 0 bases and J 4 bases, with 18 bases left between them. There are 17 residues in the CDR3. Germline CDR1 is MNHEY and CDR2 is SVGEGT. The CDR3 coding sequence is TGTGCCAGCAGTTACTCACAACATACAGGGATGGGCACTGAAGCTTTCTTT. Translation: CASSYSQHTGMGTEAFF.

The chain couples TRBV5-1 to TRBJ2-7; TRBD1 aligns across 7 bases. Per the germline V gene, CDR1 is SGHRS and CDR2 is YFSETQ. There are 14 residues in the CDR3. V lost 4 bases to trimming and J lost 0 bases; unmatched junction nucleotides: 4. CDR3 region: CASSPWDSSYEQYF. In nucleotides, the CDR3 is TGCGCCAGCAGCCCTTGGGACAGCTCCTACGAGCAGTACTTC.

For this clone: A junction boundary mismatches the germline segment, possibly from a read error. CDR3 protein: CASSQSRDRDRPNF. The CDR3 DNA reads as TGTGCCAGTAGTCAGTCCCGGGACAGGGACCGGCCGAATTTT. V is TRBV19 and J is TRBJ2-3; 9 bases line up with TRBD1. The germline CDR1 and CDR2 sequences are LNHDA and SQIVND (reference sequence). The CDR3 is 14 amino acids.

This chain links TRBV24-1 with TRBJ2-1; the match to TRBD1 covers 7 bases. V gave up 4 bases and J gave up 4 bases; unmatched junction bases: 6. The V gene's germline CDR1 is KGHDR and CDR2 SFDVKD. This CDR3 is 15 amino acids long. CDR3 sequence (DNA): TGTGCCACCAGTGAGTTGACAGGGTTGTACAATGAGCAGTTCTTC. It codes for CATSELTGLYNEQFF.

A note on this clone: At the DNA level, this CDR3 is encoded by other sequences in the same sample as well. As DNA, the CDR3 is TGCAGCGTTGCCGGTTCTGGAAACACCATATATTTT. Amino acids: CSVAGSGNTIYF. The V call is TRBV29-1, the J call TRBJ1-3; D not certain. Between the trimmed V and J ends, which lost 4 bases and 1 base, there was a span of 5 bases. This CDR3 region has 12 residues. CDR1 and CDR2 from the germline V gene are SQVTM and ANQGSEA. The full variable domain, in which reference TRBV29-1 and TRBJ1-3 provide the parts outside the CDR3, is SAVISQKPSRDICQRGTSLTIQCQVDSQVTMMFWYRQQPGQSLTLIATANQGSEATYESGFVIDKFPISRPNLTFSTLTVSNMSPEDSSIYLCSVAGSGNTIYFGEGSWLTVV.

This chain links TRBV7-3 with TRBJ2-1, with 8 bases fitting TRBD1. The V and J ends lost 5 bases and 9 bases, in that order; junction bases with no gene match: 15. There are 16 residues in the CDR3. Germline CDR1 is SGHTA and CDR2 is FQGTGA. This CDR3 is CASSPQGTGKYSEQFF. CDR3 nucleotides: TGTGCCAGCAGCCCACAGGGGACAGGAAAGTATAGTGAGCAGTTCTTC.

J is TRBJ2-3 and V is TRBV18; possibly TRBD2 for D (6 bases). CDR3 size: 16 residues. Per germline, CDR1 KGHSH and CDR2 LQKENI. Trimming pared 0 bases from V and 2 bases from J, leaving 12 bases between. DNA for the CDR3: TGTGCCAGCTCACCACCGGCGGCGGGGTTCACAGATACGCAGTATTTT. Translated, it gives CASSPPAAGFTDTQYF.

Notes on this clone: Its ends do not fully match the called genes, so a read error is possible. The chain employs TRBV20-1 and TRBJ2-7; 8 bases are shared with TRBD1. Germline CDR1 DFQATT, CDR2 SNEGSKA (reference sequence). This CDR3 spans 13 amino acids. The CDR3 DNA is TGCAGTGCTAGTTCCGGGGACAGGCTACTACTAGCCTTC. Its translation: CSASSGDRLLLAF.

This chain connects TRBV7-2 to TRBJ2-2; D ambiguous. CDR3 length: 15 residues. CDR1 is SGHTA, CDR2 FQGNSA, per germline. Trimming pared 5 bases from V and 7 bases from J, leaving 17 bases between. The DNA of the CDR3 is TGTGCCAGCAGCCCCTCCTTTTCCCTAGGCGGGGAGCTGTTTTTT. Translation gives CASSPSFSLGGELFF.

This clone was picked up a small number of times. The rearrangement uses TRBV4-1 and TRBJ2-7, with D possibly being TRBD2 (7 bases). The CDR3 spans 15 residues. In germline, CDR1 is MGHRA, CDR2 YSYEKL. Trimming took off 6 bases at V and 6 bases at J, with 21 bases between the two ends. CDR3 in DNA: TGCGCCAGCAGTCGAGAGGGAGGGGGGTCTGGCGAGCAGTACTTC. The encoded protein is CASSREGGGSGEQYF.

This clone was detected only a few times. The chain combines TRBV7-9 with TRBJ1-5; 9 bases fit TRBD1. Germline V gene sequence: CDR1 SEHNR, CDR2 FQNEAQ (reference sequence). This CDR3 contains 19 residues. The ends lost 5 bases at V and 0 bases at J; junction bases unmatched: 14. The CDR3 bases are TGTGCCAGCAGCCAAACGGGACAGGGAGGGGCGTATAGCAATCAGCCCCAGCATTTT. This sequence encodes CASSQTGQGGAYSNQPQHF.

This clone was seen only once. The genes are TRBV7-3 and TRBJ2-7; D gene ambiguous. Trimming removed 5 bases from V and 3 bases from J, with 11 bases in between. The CDR3 has 13 amino acids. The germline V gene encodes CDR1 SGHTA and CDR2 FQGTGA. The CDR3 nucleotides are TGTGCCAGCAGCGCGTGGCGGAGCTACGAGCAGTACTTC. It codes for CASSAWRSYEQYF.

The genes are TRBV13 and TRBJ2-7; a possible D gene is TRBD2 (5 bases). This CDR3 is 16 amino acids long. The ends were cut back, 0 bases at V and 6 bases at J, with 18 bases in the middle. Per the germline V gene, CDR1 is PRHDT and CDR2 is FYEKMQ (reference sequence). CDR3 sequence (DNA): TGTGCCAGCAGCTTAGGCCGATCGGGGTATGTGGGCGAGCAGTACTTC. Residues: CASSLGRSGYVGEQYF.

The J gene is TRBJ2-3, the V gene TRBV19, with 15 bases matching TRBD2. The CDR3 spans 18 residues. Germline CDR1 LNHDA, CDR2 SQIVND (reference sequence). V was clipped by 7 bases and J by 3 bases; unmatched bases: 11. This CDR3 is CASNNPGLAGGPTDTQYF. CDR3 bases: TGTGCCAGTAACAACCCGGGACTAGCGGGGGGACCTACAGATACGCAGTATTTT.

This clone was counted once. The V call is TRBV14, the J call TRBJ1-6; D is undetermined. V lost 5 bases and J 7 bases, leaving 9 bases between the germline ends. The CDR3 length is 13 residues. Germline CDR1 is SGHDN and CDR2 is FVKESK. CDR3 nucleotide sequence: TGTGCCAGCAGCTCGGTCGTCAATTCACCCCTCCACTTT. Residues: CASSSVVNSPLHF. Full variable domain (rest looked up from reference TRBV14 and TRBJ1-6): EAGVTQFPSHSVIEKGQTVTLRCDPISGHDNLYWYRRVMGKEIKFLLHFVKESKQDESGMPNNRFLAERTGGTYSTLKVQPAELEDSGVYFCASSSVVNSPLHFGNGTRLTVT.

CDR3 bases: TGTGCCAGCAGTTCCAGGGGACCCTACAATGAGCAGTTCTTC. This encodes CASSSRGPYNEQFF. The chain uses TRBV28 and TRBJ2-1; maybe TRBD1 (6 bases). Trimming removed 4 bases at V and 2 bases at J, with 9 bases between. This CDR3 contains 14 residues. Germline CDR1 reads MDHEN; CDR2 reads SYDVKM.